Listed below are T cell receptor beta chains from one sample, sequenced in a study of T cell repertoires in ileal Crohn's disease. The repertoire was sequenced with immunoSEQ multiplex PCR; TCRdb's copy has only in-frame clones and lacks some. The table lists some 14,000 clones, roughly 80% of them singletons. Sequencing was done on a sample of ileal tissue. The receptors were sampled from an adult with Crohn's disease. CDR3s include the opening cysteine and the closing phenylalanine or tryptophan. Fields, in order: CDR3 protein, J gene, V gene, D gene. D genes are given only for firm matches.

CASSAAGGNTGELFF TRBJ2-2 TRBV6-4 TRBD2
CASSTTGDTEAFF TRBJ1-1 TRBV2 TRBD1
CASSLKVTSKGNTEAFF TRBJ1-1 TRBV4-2 .
CASSERSDNQPQHF TRBJ1-5 TRBV2 .
CASSDSSLTEAFF TRBJ1-1 TRBV6-4 .
CASSLQGGLNQPQHF TRBJ1-5 TRBV7-9 .
CASSFGGDSQGYTF TRBJ1-2 TRBV27 TRBD1
CATSRGGETYEQYF TRBJ2-7 TRBV15 .
CASSLGIVGTGRGTEAFF TRBJ1-1 TRBV18 TRBD1
CATSRRRGTEAFF TRBJ1-1 TRBV15 .
CASSPSRLDEKLFF TRBJ1-4 TRBV6-6 .
CASTDRLAGGF TRBJ2-3 TRBV2 TRBD2
CASSVAGNSYNEQFF TRBJ2-1 TRBV9 .
CASSQGTGPYGYTF TRBJ1-2 TRBV4-2 TRBD1
CASRYQGRPEAFF TRBJ1-1 TRBV28 .
CASAGTGINQPQHF TRBJ1-5 TRBV2 TRBD1
CASSYSPGHSREQYF TRBJ2-7 TRBV6-5 .
CASSPAWDRRDFGQPQHF TRBJ1-5 TRBV2 TRBD1
CASSVQGAIIQYF TRBJ2-5 TRBV5-6 TRBD1
CASNNRVDYGYTF TRBJ1-2 TRBV6-6 .
CASSLAGGYEQFF TRBJ2-1 TRBV5-4 .
CASSESRGGASSQFF TRBJ2-1 TRBV10-1 TRBD2
CASSGGGTEAFF TRBJ1-1 TRBV2 .
CASSLPGTSGPYNEQFF TRBJ2-1 TRBV28 TRBD2
CASSWGPDRGGAFF TRBJ1-1 TRBV7-9 .
CASSTFYGYTF TRBJ1-2 TRBV19 .
CASSASPSPYEQYF TRBJ2-7 TRBV9 .
CASSPLQGAEDTQYF TRBJ2-3 TRBV6-5 TRBD1
CAWGSGQGTDTQYF TRBJ2-3 TRBV30 TRBD1
CASSLAGFGGASTDTQYF TRBJ2-3 TRBV5-1 .
CASSWSGLTNTEAFF TRBJ1-1 TRBV5-1 .
CASSGEAVGLYGYTF TRBJ1-2 TRBV2 .
CASSGQGASQPQHF TRBJ1-5 TRBV2 TRBD1
CASSYSKGNYGYTF TRBJ1-2 TRBV6-6 .
CAQALNNSPLHF TRBJ1-6 TRBV30 .
CAGEVGEAFF TRBJ1-1 TRBV19 .
CASSLLGTGAPNTEAFF TRBJ1-1 TRBV28 TRBD1
CASSTDRGSYGYTF TRBJ1-2 TRBV19 TRBD1